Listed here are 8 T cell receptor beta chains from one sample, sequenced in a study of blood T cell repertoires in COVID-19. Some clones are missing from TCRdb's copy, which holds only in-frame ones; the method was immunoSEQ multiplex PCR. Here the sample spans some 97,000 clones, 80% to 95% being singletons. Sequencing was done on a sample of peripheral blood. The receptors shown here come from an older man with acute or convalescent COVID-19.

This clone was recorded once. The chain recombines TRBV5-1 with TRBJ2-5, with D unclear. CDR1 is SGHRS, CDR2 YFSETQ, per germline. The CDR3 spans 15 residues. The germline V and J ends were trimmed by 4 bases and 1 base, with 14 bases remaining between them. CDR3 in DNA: TGCGCCAGCAGCCCGCGATTACCCTTCCAAGAGACCCAGTACTTC. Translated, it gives CASSPRLPFQETQYF.

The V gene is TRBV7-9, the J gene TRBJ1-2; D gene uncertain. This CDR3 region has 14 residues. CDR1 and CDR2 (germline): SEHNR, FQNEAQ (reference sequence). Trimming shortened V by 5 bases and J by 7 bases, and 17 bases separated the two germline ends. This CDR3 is CASSTLTSEPGYTF. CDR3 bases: TGTGCCAGCAGCACACTAACTTCGGAGCCTGGCTACACCTTC.

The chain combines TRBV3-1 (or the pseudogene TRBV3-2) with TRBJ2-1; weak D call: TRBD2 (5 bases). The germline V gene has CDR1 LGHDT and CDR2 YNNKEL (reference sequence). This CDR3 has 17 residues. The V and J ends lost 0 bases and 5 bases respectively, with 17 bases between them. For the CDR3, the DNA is TGTGCCAGCAGCCAAGATCCGAGGCAGCTCGGGGACAATGAGCAGTTCTTC. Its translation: CASSQDPRQLGDNEQFF.

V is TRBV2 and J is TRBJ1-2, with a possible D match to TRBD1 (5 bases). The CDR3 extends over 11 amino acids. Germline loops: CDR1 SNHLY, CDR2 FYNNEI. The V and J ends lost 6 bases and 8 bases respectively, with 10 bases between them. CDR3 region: CASRQELGYTF. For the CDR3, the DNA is TGTGCCAGCAGACAGGAATTGGGCTACACCTTC.

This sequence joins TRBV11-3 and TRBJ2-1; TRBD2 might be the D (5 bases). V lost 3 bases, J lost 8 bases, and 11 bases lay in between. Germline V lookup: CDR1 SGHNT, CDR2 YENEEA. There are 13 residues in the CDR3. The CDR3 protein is CASSLSGGDEQFF. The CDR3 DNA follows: TGTGCCAGCAGCTTGAGCGGTGGGGATGAGCAGTTCTTC.

CDR3 region: CASTPMLGGNEQFF. CDR3 in DNA: TGTGCCAGCACCCCGATGTTGGGGGGCAATGAGCAGTTCTTC. The V and J genes are TRBV7-2 and TRBJ2-1; a possible D gene is TRBD2 (6 bases). Per the germline V gene, CDR1 is SGHTA and CDR2 is FQGNSA. This CDR3 is built from 14 residues. V was trimmed by 7 bases and J by 6 bases, leaving 16 bases between them. Combining the CDR3 with reference TRBV7-2 and TRBJ2-1 gives the whole variable domain GAGVSQSPSNKVTEKGKDVELRCDPISGHTALYWYRQSLGQGLEFLIYFQGNSAPDKSGLPSDRFSAERTGGSVSTLTIQRTQQEDSAVYLCASTPMLGGNEQFFGPGTRLTVL.

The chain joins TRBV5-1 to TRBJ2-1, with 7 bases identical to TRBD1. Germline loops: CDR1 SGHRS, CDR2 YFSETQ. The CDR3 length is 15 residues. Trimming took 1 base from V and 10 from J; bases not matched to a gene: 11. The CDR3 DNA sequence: TGCGCCAGCAGCTTGAGAGGGGGCGTCGCGAGGGAGCAGTTCTTC. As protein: CASSLRGGVAREQFF.

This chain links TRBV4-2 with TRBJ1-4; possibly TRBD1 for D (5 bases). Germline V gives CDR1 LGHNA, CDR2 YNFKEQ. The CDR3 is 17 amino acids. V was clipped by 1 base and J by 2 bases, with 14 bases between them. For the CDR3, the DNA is TGTGCCAGCAGCCAAGCGGTACCGACAGACACTAATGAAAAACTGTTTTTT. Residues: CASSQAVPTDTNEKLFF.